The 18 T cell receptor beta chains in this list originate from one sample, sequenced in a study of cytomegalovirus exposure and HLA in healthy donors. The PCR ran on 60 Vbeta and 13 Jbeta primers. Produced via immunoSEQ multiplex PCR; TCRdb's table is partial and in-frame only. The table includes around 90,000 clones, about 68% detected once. Sequenced: PBMCs. Source of these receptors: a human donor in good health.

This chain links TRBV30 with TRBJ2-3; 12 nucleotides align to TRBD2. CDR3 length: 14 residues. Germline CDR1 and CDR2: GTSNPN and SVGIG (reference sequence). J lost 6 bases, V lost 2 bases, and 3 bases had no gene match. The CDR3 bases are TGTGCCTGGAGTAGGACTAGCGGGGTGGATACGCAGTATTTT. This gives the protein CAWSRTSGVDTQYF. Combining the CDR3 with reference TRBV30 and TRBJ2-3 gives the whole variable domain SQTIHQWPATLVQPVGSPLSLECTVEGTSNPNLYWYRQAAGRGLQLLFYSVGIGQISSEVPQNLSASRPQDRQFILSSKKLLLSDSGFYLCAWSRTSGVDTQYFGPGTRLTVL.

This chain uses TRBV5-4 with TRBJ2-2; the match to TRBD2 covers 10 bases. J was trimmed by 6 bases and V by 2 bases; bases with no gene match: 4. In germline, CDR1 is SGHNT, CDR2 YYREEE (reference sequence). The CDR3 runs to 15 residues. CDR3 in DNA: TGTGCCAGCAGCTTCCAAAGCGGGGGGGCCGGGGAGCTGTTTTTT. Translation: CASSFQSGGAGELFF.

This clone occurred a few times. The chain joins TRBV9 to TRBJ2-3; D gene ambiguous. Germline V gene lookup returns CDR1 SGDLS and CDR2 YYNGEE. The germline V and J ends were trimmed by 3 bases and 2 bases, with 10 bases remaining between them. This CDR3 is 14 amino acids long. The CDR3 region is CASSDLSSTDTQYF. In DNA, the CDR3 is TGTGCCAGCAGCGACCTGAGTTCCACAGATACGCAGTATTTT. Full variable domain (missing parts from reference TRBV9 and TRBJ2-3): DSGVTQTPKHLITATGQRVTLRCSPRSGDLSVYWYQQSLDQGLQFLIQYYNGEERAKGNILERFSAQQFPDLHSELNLSSLELGDSALYFCASSDLSSTDTQYFGPGTRLTVL.

The V gene is TRBV5-5, the J gene TRBJ1-2; perhaps TRBD1 as D (6 bases). CDR1 is SGHKS, CDR2 YYEKEE, per germline (reference sequence). Trimming took off 2 bases at V and 5 bases at J, with 16 bases between the two ends. CDR3 size: 15 residues. This chain's CDR3 is CASSLTSHREYGYTF. CDR3 DNA sequence: TGTGCCAGCAGCTTAACCTCCCACAGGGAATATGGCTACACCTTC. Supplemented by reference TRBV5-5 and TRBJ1-2, the full variable domain reads DAGVTQSPTHLIKTRGQQVTLRCSPISGHKSVSWYQQVLGQGPQFIFQYYEKEERGRGNFPDRFSARQFPNYSSELNVNALLLGDSALYLCASSLTSHREYGYTFGSGTRLTVV.

In its sample, this clone was seen a few times. The chain's CDR3 is CASSYRAGASGAEQFF. CDR3 coding DNA: TGTGCCAGCAGTTACCGGGCAGGGGCCTCCGGCGCGGAGCAGTTCTTC. The V gene is TRBV6-5, the J gene TRBJ2-1, with a weak D call TRBD1 (6 bases). The CDR3 runs to 16 residues. Per the germline V gene, CDR1 is MNHEY and CDR2 is SVGAGI. The ends were cut back, 2 bases at V and 10 bases at J, with 21 bases in the middle.

The gene calls are TRBV7-2 and TRBJ2-3; D is undetermined. V was cut by 6 bases and J by 1 base, with 11 bases left in between. The CDR3 consists of 14 residues. Germline CDR1 reads SGHTA; CDR2 reads FQGNSA. The CDR3 here is CASRYDLGTDTQYF. The CDR3 region has the DNA TGTGCCAGCAGGTATGACCTAGGCACAGATACGCAGTATTTT. Combining the CDR3 with reference TRBV7-2 and TRBJ2-3 gives the whole variable domain GAGVSQSPSNKVTEKGKDVELRCDPISGHTALYWYRQSLGQGLEFLIYFQGNSAPDKSGLPSDRFSAERTGGSVSTLTIQRTQQEDSAVYLCASRYDLGTDTQYFGPGTRLTVL.

The gene calls are TRBV9 and TRBJ2-5, with 8 bases aligning to TRBD1. Trimming removed 0 bases from V and 2 bases from J; junction bases left unmatched: 9. Germline V gene sequence: CDR1 SGDLS, CDR2 YYNGEE. The CDR3 has 17 amino acids. The CDR3 DNA is TGTGCCAGCAGCGTAGCGGCAGGGGGCCTAGGACAAGAGACCCAGTACTTC. It specifies CASSVAAGGLGQETQYF.

In DNA, the CDR3 is TGCAGCGTTGGTCACGGTACTAATGAAAAACTGTTTTTT. This sequence encodes CSVGHGTNEKLFF. The genes are TRBV29-1 and TRBJ1-4; no clear D. V lost 4 bases and J 2 bases, leaving 8 bases between the germline ends. The CDR3 loop spans 13 amino acids. Germline lookup yields CDR1 SQVTM and CDR2 ANQGSEA.

This clone was counted a few times. The rearrangement joins TRBV6-4 to TRBJ1-1; D may be TRBD1 (6 bases). The CDR3 is 14 residues long. CDR1 and CDR2 (germline): MRHNA, SNTAGT. The V gene lost 10 bases and the J gene lost 1 base, with 16 bases spanning the gap. The CDR3 nucleotides are TGTGCCAAATCCTACGGGACATCGAACACTGAAGCTTTCTTT. Protein: CAKSYGTSNTEAFF.

The chain carries TRBV7-8 and TRBJ2-5, with 10 bases lining up with TRBD1. There are 14 residues in the CDR3. J lost 5 bases, V lost 5 bases, and 5 bases had no gene match. Germline V gene data show CDR1 as SGHVS and CDR2 as FQNEAQ. CDR3 loop: CASSGRDRGETQYF. CDR3 nucleotide sequence: TGTGCCAGCAGCGGCCGGGACAGGGGTGAGACCCAGTACTTC. The full variable domain, its missing parts supplied by reference TRBV7-8 and TRBJ2-5, is GAGVSQSPRYKVAKRGQDVALRCDPISGHVSLFWYQQALGQGPEFLTYFQNEAQLDKSGLPSDRFFAERPEGSVSTLKIQRTQQEDSAVYLCASSGRDRGETQYFGPGTRLLVL.

V usage is TRBV30 and J usage is TRBJ1-6; 7 bases align to TRBD1. The CDR3 runs to 14 residues. CDR1 and CDR2 from the germline V gene are GTSNPN and SVGIG (reference sequence). V was clipped by 5 bases and J by 7 bases; unmatched bases: 8. The CDR3 DNA is TGTGCCTGGGGCCTGGGACAGATAAATTCACCCCTCCACTTT. The encoded protein is CAWGLGQINSPLHF.

This clone was counted a few times. The gene calls are TRBV18 and TRBJ2-7, with a weak D call TRBD2 (5 bases). V lost 2 bases and J 0 bases, leaving 14 bases between the germline ends. This CDR3 has 16 residues. Germline V gene sequence: CDR1 KGHSH, CDR2 LQKENI. CDR3 nucleotides: TGTGCCAGCTCACCATGGGCTAGCTCGAGCTCCTACGAGCAGTACTTC. As protein: CASSPWASSSSYEQYF.

The chain joins TRBV5-6 to TRBJ1-3, with 7 bases that match TRBD1. Germline V gives CDR1 SGHDT, CDR2 YYEEEE. The CDR3 is 16 amino acids. The J segment lost 1 base and the V segment lost 0 bases, leaving 4 bases of the junction unmatched. Here the CDR3 DNA reads TGTGCCAGCAGCTTGGCCGACAGGGAATCTGGAAACACCATATATTTT. It codes for CASSLADRESGNTIYF.

This clone was seen only once. The chain is built from TRBV7-3 and TRBJ2-1; 8 bases agree with TRBD2. V was clipped by 5 bases and J by 2 bases; unmatched bases: 8. Germline loops: CDR1 SGHTA, CDR2 FQGTGA. There are 16 residues in the CDR3. CDR3: CASSPRAREAYNEQFF. Written as DNA, the CDR3 is TGTGCCAGCAGCCCGAGGGCGCGGGAGGCCTACAATGAGCAGTTCTTC.

This chain connects TRBV9 to TRBJ2-7, with 10 bases matching TRBD1. Germline V lookup: CDR1 SGDLS, CDR2 YYNGEE. The V gene end was trimmed by 4 bases and the J gene end by 4 bases; junction bases not matched to a gene: 8. The CDR3 is 15 amino acids. CDR3 residues: CASSPSRDRGYEQYF. In DNA form, the CDR3 reads TGTGCCAGCAGCCCTTCCCGGGACAGGGGTTACGAGCAGTACTTC.

This clone has only one observation. The chain combines TRBV9 with TRBJ2-3, with 7 positions matching TRBD2. The germline V gene encodes CDR1 SGDLS and CDR2 YYNGEE. The V and J ends lost 1 base and 1 base, in that order; junction bases with no gene match: 6. The CDR3 loop spans 16 amino acids. The CDR3 DNA follows: TGTGCCAGCAGCGTACTTCAGGGAGGGGGCACAGATACGCAGTATTTT. It specifies CASSVLQGGGTDTQYF.

This chain connects TRBV19 to TRBJ2-7; D call uncertain. The V gene lost 4 bases and the J gene lost 3 bases, with 16 bases spanning the gap. CDR3 length: 15 residues. In germline, CDR1 is LNHDA, CDR2 SQIVND (reference sequence). The CDR3 loop is CASSSDAAPGYEQYF. CDR3 coding DNA: TGTGCCAGTAGTAGTGATGCCGCCCCGGGCTACGAGCAGTACTTC.

This clone was observed a few times. This chain joins TRBV6-1 and TRBJ2-2, with 11 bases aligning to TRBD2. The CDR3 is made up of 15 amino acids. V was clipped by 4 bases and J by 8 bases; unmatched bases: 6. Per germline, CDR1 MNHNS and CDR2 SASEGT. For the CDR3, the DNA is TGTGCCAGCAGTGTACAGACTAGCGGGGTTGGGGAGCTGTTTTTT. It encodes CASSVQTSGVGELFF.